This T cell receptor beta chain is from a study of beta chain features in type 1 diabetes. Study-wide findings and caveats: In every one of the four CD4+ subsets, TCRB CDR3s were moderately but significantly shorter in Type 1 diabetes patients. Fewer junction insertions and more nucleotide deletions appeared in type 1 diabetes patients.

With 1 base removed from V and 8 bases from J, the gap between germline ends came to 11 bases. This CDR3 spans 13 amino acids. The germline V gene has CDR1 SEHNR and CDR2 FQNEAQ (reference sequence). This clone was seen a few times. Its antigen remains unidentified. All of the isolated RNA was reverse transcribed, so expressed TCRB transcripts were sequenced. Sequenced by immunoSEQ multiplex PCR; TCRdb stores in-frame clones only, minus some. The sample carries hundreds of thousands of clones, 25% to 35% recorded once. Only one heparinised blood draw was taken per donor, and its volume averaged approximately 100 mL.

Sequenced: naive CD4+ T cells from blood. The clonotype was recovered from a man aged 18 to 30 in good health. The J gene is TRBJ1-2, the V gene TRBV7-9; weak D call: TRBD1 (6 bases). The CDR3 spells CASSLEIRGGYTF. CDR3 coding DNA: TGTGCCAGCAGCTTAGAGATCAGGGGCGGCTACACCTTC.